This TCR beta chain is from a study of cytomegalovirus exposure and HLA in healthy donors (dated by TCRdb to 2017 to 2019). Background for the entire study: In an earlier analysis of under 600 of the donors, 276 Gb of sequence data and 95 million to 130 million unique TCR beta sequences from approximately 180 million T cells were reported. Approximately 310 gigabases of sequencing data and roughly 90 million unique TCR sequences were included in an early release covering several hundred HLA-typed donors. Among the approximately 400 genotyped donors, about 83% belonged to the genetic ancestry cluster associated with self-reported Caucasian donors. The study aimed to test whether cataloging public T cell receptors could reveal signatures of past pathogen exposure. The study used immunosequencing to profile the T cell repertoires of 666 subjects and linked those repertoires to cytomegalovirus serostatus. Along with the 666-subject first cohort, a separate validation cohort of over a hundred different subjects was used. High-throughput TCR immunosequencing, statistical association of individual TCRs with disease status, and machine learning were combined to predict cytomegalovirus infection status. A later analysis re-analyzed previously published TCR beta repertoires from approximately 700 donors and added high-resolution HLA genotyping to study TCR occurrence patterns. Rather than using new phenotypic data, the later analysis identified candidate immune exposures from TCR beta sequences and from how often those sequences occurred across donors. To decide whether each TCR beta V gene segment behaved as functional or pseudogenic, an earlier analysis of fewer than 750 of the donors relied on high-throughput TCR beta sequencing. Donor age, sex, ethnicity and CMV serostatus were collected together with the repertoire data. A later genetic analysis took genome-wide SNP genotypes for about 55% of the 666 donors and used that subset as a discovery cohort. All discovery cohort repertoires had been generated using a single sequencing platform. Class I and class II HLA loci were covered by the typing at four-digit resolution. Typing coverage varied by locus: about 629-640 donors for A, B, C, DRB1 and DQB1; roughly 560 for DQA1; over 600 for DPA1; approximately 490 for DPB1. A handful of DR-DQ haplotypes were handled as single units for association and clustering because linkage in the cohort was strong. Among some 410 genotyped donors of the cohort, an average of roughly 230,000 unique TCR beta nucleotide sequences was sequenced per donor, of which about 18% were non-productive.

The full study reports these points: In a later genetic analysis, fewer N-insertions in productive TCRs were reported among donors in an Asian-associated ancestry cluster than the roughly 700-donor mean. Because counts were too low, 15 to 20 rarely observed V segments, including chromosome 9 orphons, were left out of the earlier analysis of 587 of the donors. Across donors, most TCR sequences were observed very rarely, whereas some public TCRs were present in many individuals. When HLA alleles, especially DR and DQ, strongly co-occurred, TCR associations were difficult to assign to individual alleles. The classifier was reported to diagnose cytomegalovirus status with high specificity and sensitivity in both the original and validation cohorts. This cohort had only TCR beta chains sequenced, and the lack of alpha or paired-chain data limited which features could be detected. Several of the top co-occurrence clusters appeared to be linked to parvovirus B19, influenza, CMV and Epstein-Barr virus, according to a later analysis. CMV serostatus was the only immune exposure information available for the cohort. In a later analysis, HLA-associated TCR beta chains showed more clonal expansion and lower generation probabilities than non-associated chains that were equally common. In an earlier analysis of several hundred of the donors, most TCR beta V segments were observed in productive rearrangements about 87% or about 30% of the time, broadly matching IMGT annotations. A few of the identified cytomegalovirus-associated TCR beta chains were confirmed in vitro to be specific for cytomegalovirus antigens. Most CMV-associated TCR beta chains appeared to be HLA-restricted in a later analysis, and the HLA associations seemed to be driven largely by CMV exposure. According to a later analysis, TCR association rates differed among HLA loci, with DRB1 alleles showing the most associated TCRs and HLA-C alleles showing the fewest. A later genetic analysis associated a missense DCLRE1C variant with V-gene and J-gene trimming of TCR beta chains, and an independent cohort replicated the association. Correlated functional status among segregating V segments might reflect linkage disequilibrium, but an unknown experimental factor could not be ruled out. A total of 150 or so TCR beta chains were listed by the study as associated with cytomegalovirus. At a false discovery rate of 0.05, a later analysis linked 16,951 TCR beta sequences to specific HLA alleles. It was suggested by the authors that the approach could potentially be generalized to other disease states and immunological phenotypes. Presence/absence analyses assumed roughly uniform sequencing depth across donors, an assumption that may not hold. A cluster of highly shared sequence variants was judged likely to represent a technical artifact of the sequencing pipeline. A further reported finding was that TCR beta sequences accurately predicted the HLA-A and HLA-B alleles for most subjects in the first cohort. Because some donors lacked HLA typing at each locus, the association tests relied only on the typed subset.

About this clone: Its antigen specificity is not known. The sample holds no much larger clone one base away, and base qualities are not on file.

The library was generated by the immunoSEQ multiplex PCR assay. A mixture of 60 forward primers for TCR Vbeta segments and 13 reverse primers for TCR Jbeta segments was used in the multiplex PCR. Amplification of the CDR3 region of rearranged TCR beta genes was performed with a multiplex PCR assay on genomic DNA. Amplified TCR beta libraries were sequenced as 87-base-pair reads on the Illumina HiSeq System. On the study's bioinformatics: A later analysis tallied approximately 87 million unique TCR beta chains across the roughly 610 repertoires, and roughly 11 million of those chains were shared by two or more donors. Raw reads were error-corrected and collapsed into unique sequences by a nearest-neighbor algorithm in which closely related sequences were merged to remove PCR and sequencing errors. To assign V, D and J gene segments, CDR3 sequences were aligned to IMGT reference sequences. For a sequence to be retained, at least a six-nucleotide match to both a V gene segment and a J gene segment was required. A rearrangement was called productive if the CDR3 had no stop codons and remained in frame with V and J, and every other rearrangement was called non-productive. CDR3 was defined by IMGT convention, running from the second conserved V-encoded cysteine to the conserved J-encoded phenylalanine. In an earlier analysis of more than 550 of the donors, sequences lacking an unambiguous match to a single V gene segment were excluded. In an earlier analysis of 500 to 750 of the donors, V segments were called functional above 56.7% productive rearrangements and were called segregating when the between-donor standard deviation exceeded 5%. A statistical classification framework was built to diagnose cytomegalovirus status from the catalog of TCR beta chain sequences. In a later analysis, TCR nucleotide sequences were compared against IMGT/GENE-DB human TR gene sequences so that V and J genes could be assigned. Using the TCRdist pipeline, a later analysis assigned CDR3 sequences along with most-parsimonious VDJ recombination scenarios. In a later analysis, each TCR beta chain was defined by its CDR3 amino acid sequence together with its V-gene family, and reads without a unique V-gene family were excluded. A later analysis removed 592 highly shared, low-generation-probability nucleotide sequences to deal with suspected cross-contamination and a sequencing artifact. A later analysis calculated a clonal expansion index for each public chain from normalized within-repertoire ranks of inferred template counts. A later analysis computed generation probabilities with a VDJ recombination model fitted to out-of-frame rearrangements, and checked the results against IGoR. In a later analysis, TCR-TCR, TCR-HLA and TCR-CMV co-occurrence was scored with hypergeometric tests, and a repertoire-size bias correction was applied to TCR pairs. A later analysis estimated false discovery rates by permuting HLA or CMV assignments 20 times. A later analysis grouped co-occurring TCRs with DBSCAN, adding TCRdist sequence similarity when clustering within HLA-allele-positive subsets. Repertoires with fewer than 30,000 or more than 120,000 public chains, plus five repertoires with anomalous nucleotide sharing, were excluded from co-occurrence clustering. TCRdb retrieved this table from immuneACCESS and kept in-frame rearrangements only. Not all clones are present; in checked studies, unresolved V genes account for under half, and no reason is known for the remainder. Clone size and the V and J calls come from that table; the DNA yielded D and trimming. The table for this sample lists 75,000 to 100,000 clones; around 75% of them were counted only once. The ten top clones hold roughly 9.7% of the sample.

The cohort was made up of around 720 healthy bone marrow donors. At the time of sampling, every cohort member was nominally healthy, though immune exposures that went unrecorded were likely present. The donor tested CMV seropositive and was one of the 289 seropositive cohort members. Each donor provided a peripheral blood sample, and peripheral blood mononuclear cells were used for TCR beta sequencing. The Qiagen DNeasy Blood Extraction Kit was used to extract genomic DNA from the blood cell samples. The source is a man between 18 and 35 years old in good health and CMV-seropositive. Sequencing used PBMCs.

This receptor has the CDR3 CAGQRGNQPQHF. The DNA sequence is as follows: TGTGCCGGACAAAGGGGCAATCAGCCCCAGCATTTT. This sequence uses TRBV6-6 and TRBJ1-5; TRBD1 might be the D gene, on 5 matching bases. The trim is 11 bases for V and 2 bases for J, with a gap of 10 bases between the germline ends. The germline V gene (reference sequence) provides CDR1 MNHNY and CDR2 SVGAGI. The CDR3 holds 12 amino acids from the cysteine to the phenylalanine. Only the CDR3 DNA stays, 36 bases, in frame from base 1.